Presented here are 17 T cell receptor beta chains from one specimen sequenced in a study of shared clonotypes between healthy human individuals. Naive CD8 cells comprised CD45RO-negative, CCR7-positively selected cells, excluding terminally differentiated effector memory CD45RA+ cells. Here immunoSEQ multiplex PCR was the method, and the copy in TCRdb shows in-frame clones only, minus some. The sample includes about 2.1 million clones, around 93% seen only once; the top ten take more than 1.5%. Sequencing used naive CD8+ T cells from PBMCs. The receptors come from a man younger than 35 in good health. Some clones in this sample may be carry-over from other donors' samples.

This chain joins TRBV28 and TRBJ1-4; D is unclear. The CDR3 loop spans 15 amino acids. Trimming took 10 bases from V and 5 from J, leaving 20 bases between them. CDR1 and CDR2 from the germline V gene are MDHEN and SYDVKM. CDR3: CATSAAGDKNEKLFF. In nucleotides, the CDR3 is TGTGCCACCTCAGCGGCCGGAGACAAGAATGAAAAACTGTTTTTT.

V and J are TRBV7-6 and TRBJ1-1; 7 bases line up with TRBD1. The V segment lost 5 bases and the J segment 3 bases; nucleotides outside the gene matches: 9. The CDR3 contains 15 residues. Germline lookup yields CDR1 SGHVS and CDR2 FNYEAQ. In nucleotides, the CDR3 is TGTGCCAGCAGCGATTTAACAGGGGCCCACACTGAAGCTTTCTTT. It translates to CASSDLTGAHTEAFF. Drawing the rest from reference TRBV7-6 and TRBJ1-1, the complete variable domain is GAGVSQSPRYKVTKRGQDVALRCDPISGHVSLYWYRQALGQGPEFLTYFNYEAQQDKSGLPNDRFSAERPEGSISTLTIQRTEQRDSAMYRCASSDLTGAHTEAFFGQGTRLTVV.

This chain links TRBV7-6 with TRBJ2-7, with D perhaps matching TRBD2 (5 bases). CDR3 size: 16 residues. With 5 bases removed from V and 2 bases from J, the gap between germline ends came to 19 bases. Per the germline V gene, CDR1 is SGHVS and CDR2 is FNYEAQ. CDR3 DNA sequence: TGTGCCAGCAGCAATCTACCGGTCGAGGGCCCCTACGAGCAGTACTTC. Amino acids: CASSNLPVEGPYEQYF.

The chain couples TRBV4-1 to TRBJ2-3; no definite D call. The V end lost 0 bases, the J end lost 7 bases, and 14 bases lay between the germline ends. The germline V gene has CDR1 MGHRA and CDR2 YSYEKL. CDR3 length: 15 residues. CDR3 in amino acids: CASSQDRMGGYTQYF. Here the CDR3 DNA reads TGCGCCAGCAGCCAAGATAGGATGGGTGGGTATACGCAGTATTTT.

About this clone: The same CDR3 arises from other DNA sequences in this sample as well. This chain uses TRBV27 with TRBJ2-7; D unclear. There are 13 residues in the CDR3. V lost 3 bases and J 1 base, leaving 7 bases between the germline ends. Germline V lookup: CDR1 MNHEY, CDR2 SMNVEV (reference sequence). The DNA of the CDR3 is TGTGCCAGCAGTTTTTCACGGTCCTACGAGCAGTACTTC. Translation: CASSFSRSYEQYF.

Points on this clone: This same CDR3 is encoded by further DNA sequences in the sample. The chain combines TRBV9 with TRBJ2-1; tentatively, D is TRBD2 (6 bases). From germline, CDR1 is SGDLS and CDR2 YYNGEE. V dropped 0 bases and J dropped 0 bases, with 7 bases sitting between them. The length of the CDR3 is 15 residues. CDR3 region: CASSVVGGSYNEQFF. Here the CDR3 DNA reads TGTGCCAGCAGCGTAGTGGGGGGCTCCTACAATGAGCAGTTCTTC.

This clone was recorded only once. This chain joins TRBV2 and TRBJ2-1; 11 bases align to TRBD2. The CDR3 spans 14 residues. Germline lookup yields CDR1 SNHLY and CDR2 FYNNEI. The junction had 4 bases not matched to a gene; V was cut back by 4 bases and J by 8 bases. For the CDR3, the DNA is TGTGCCAGCAGTGTAGCGGGAGGGCCCCATGAGCAGTTCTTC. It is translated as CASSVAGGPHEQFF.

The chain has TRBV7-6 and TRBJ1-4; D perhaps matches TRBD1 (5 bases). V was shortened by 2 bases and J by 6 bases, with 10 bases between the two germline ends. The CDR3 has 14 residues. Germline loops: CDR1 SGHVS, CDR2 FNYEAQ. CDR3: CASSLLGDYEKLFF. DNA for the CDR3: TGTGCCAGCAGCTTATTAGGGGATTATGAAAAACTGTTTTTT.

The chain employs TRBV19 and TRBJ2-1; D possibly uses TRBD1 or TRBD2 (5 bases each). Trimming removed 5 bases from V and 3 bases from J, with 14 bases in between. The CDR3 covers 15 residues. CDR1 and CDR2 from the germline V gene are LNHDA and SQIVND (reference sequence). This CDR3 reads CASSYRDGHYNEQFF. The CDR3 DNA reads as TGTGCCAGTAGTTACCGGGACGGCCACTACAATGAGCAGTTCTTC.

The chain recombines TRBV28 with TRBJ2-7; the D is unclear. There are 12 residues in the CDR3. Trimming cost V 3 bases and J 6 bases, with 9 bases left between them. Germline V gene sequence: CDR1 MDHEN, CDR2 SYDVKM. CDR3 sequence reads: CASSFQRGEQYF. CDR3 nucleotides: TGTGCCAGCAGTTTTCAGCGTGGCGAGCAGTACTTC.

The genes are TRBV19 and TRBJ2-1; a weak D match, TRBD2 (6 bases). This CDR3 is 15 amino acids long. Germline V gene sequence: CDR1 LNHDA, CDR2 SQIVND (reference sequence). V lost 3 bases, J lost 1 base, and 10 bases lay in between. Written as DNA, the CDR3 is TGTGCCAGTAGTATGCCGGGAGTGTCCTACAATGAGCAGTTCTTC. This encodes CASSMPGVSYNEQFF.

The J gene is TRBJ2-1, the V gene TRBV5-1; 10 bases are a match to TRBD1. The CDR3 totals 15 residues. V lost 4 bases, J lost 7 bases, and 8 bases stayed unmatched. Germline values: CDR1 SGHRS, CDR2 YFSETQ. The CDR3 DNA reads TGCGCCAGCAGCATATGGGGGACAGGGGTTAATGAGCAGTTCTTC. This gives the protein CASSIWGTGVNEQFF.

The chain uses TRBV28 and TRBJ2-5; D unresolved. Trimming cost V 5 bases and J 2 bases, with 12 bases left between them. The CDR3 contains 14 residues. Germline lookup yields CDR1 MDHEN and CDR2 SYDVKM. The CDR3 sequence: CASSLSVGQETQYF. As DNA, the CDR3 is TGTGCCAGCAGTCTGTCGGTTGGGCAAGAGACCCAGTACTTC. The variable domain in full, completed from reference TRBV28 and TRBJ2-5, reads DVKVTQSSRYLVKRTGEKVFLECVQDMDHENMFWYRQDPGLGLRLIYFSYDVKMKEKGDIPEGYSVSREKKERFSLILESASTNQTSMYLCASSLSVGQETQYFGPGTRLLVL.

This chain joins TRBV27 and TRBJ2-1; D call uncertain. The germline V and J ends were trimmed by 3 bases and 0 bases, with 12 bases remaining between them. CDR1 MNHEY and CDR2 SMNVEV come from the germline V gene (reference sequence). The CDR3 is made up of 16 amino acids. The CDR3 loop is CASSFEVGRSYNEQFF. The CDR3 DNA reads TGTGCCAGCAGTTTTGAGGTCGGCCGCTCCTACAATGAGCAGTTCTTC.

J is TRBJ2-1 and V is TRBV4-1; 13 bases line up with TRBD2. V trimming: 0 bases; J trimming: 4 bases; junction bases outside the gene matches: 3. The CDR3 is made up of 17 amino acids. Germline V gene data show CDR1 as MGHRA and CDR2 as YSYEKL. The CDR3 nucleotides read TGCGCCAGCAGCCAAGACGCACTAGCGGGAGGGTACAATGAGCAGTTCTTC. Amino acid sequence: CASSQDALAGGYNEQFF.

CDR3 sequence reads: CASSLRDEQYF. DNA for the CDR3: TGTGCCAGCAGCCTTCGGGACGAGCAGTACTTC. The V call is TRBV28, the J call TRBJ2-7; no clear D. Between the trimmed V and J ends, which lost 6 bases and 5 bases, there was a span of 8 bases. Per germline, CDR1 MDHEN and CDR2 SYDVKM. This CDR3 region has 11 residues.

V usage is TRBV19 and J usage is TRBJ2-7; weak D call: TRBD1 (6 bases). CDR1 and CDR2 from the germline V gene are LNHDA and SQIVND (reference sequence). CDR3 size: 15 residues. Trimming stripped 2 bases from V and 1 base from J, with 12 bases between. DNA of the CDR3: TGTGCCAGTAGTATAAACAGGGATATTTCCTACGAGCAGTACTTC. This codes for CASSINRDISYEQYF.